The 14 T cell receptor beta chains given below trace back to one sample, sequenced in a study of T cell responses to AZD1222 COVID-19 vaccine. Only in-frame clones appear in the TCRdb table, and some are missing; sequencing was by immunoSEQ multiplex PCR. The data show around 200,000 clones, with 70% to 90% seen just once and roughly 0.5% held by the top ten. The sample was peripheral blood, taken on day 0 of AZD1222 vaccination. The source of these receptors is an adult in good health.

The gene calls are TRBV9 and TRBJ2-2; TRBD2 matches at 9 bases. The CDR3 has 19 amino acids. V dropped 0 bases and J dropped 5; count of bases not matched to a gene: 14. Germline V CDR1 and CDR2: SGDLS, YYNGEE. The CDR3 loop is CASSVVSSGRSLATGELFF. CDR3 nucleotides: TGTGCCAGCAGCGTAGTGAGTAGCGGGAGAAGTCTGGCGACCGGGGAGCTGTTTTTT.

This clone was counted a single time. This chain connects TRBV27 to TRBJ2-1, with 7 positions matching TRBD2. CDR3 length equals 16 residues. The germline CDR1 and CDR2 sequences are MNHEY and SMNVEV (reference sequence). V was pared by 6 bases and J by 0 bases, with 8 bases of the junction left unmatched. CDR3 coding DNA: TGTGCCAGCAGAATGTCCGGGGGGAGCTCCTACAATGAGCAGTTCTTC. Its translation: CASRMSGGSSYNEQFF.

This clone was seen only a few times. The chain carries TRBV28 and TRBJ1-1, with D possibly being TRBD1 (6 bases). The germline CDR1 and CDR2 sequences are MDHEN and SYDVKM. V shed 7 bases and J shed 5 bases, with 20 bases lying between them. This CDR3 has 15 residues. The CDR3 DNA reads TGTGCCAGCATTCAGATGGGGGCGGGGTCAACTGAAGCTTTCTTT. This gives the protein CASIQMGAGSTEAFF.

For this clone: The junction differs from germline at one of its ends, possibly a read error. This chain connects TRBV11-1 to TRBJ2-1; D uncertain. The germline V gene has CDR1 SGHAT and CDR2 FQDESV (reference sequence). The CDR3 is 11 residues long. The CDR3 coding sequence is TGTGCCAGCAGCTCCTTCAATGAGCAGTTCTTC. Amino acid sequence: CASSSFNEQFF.

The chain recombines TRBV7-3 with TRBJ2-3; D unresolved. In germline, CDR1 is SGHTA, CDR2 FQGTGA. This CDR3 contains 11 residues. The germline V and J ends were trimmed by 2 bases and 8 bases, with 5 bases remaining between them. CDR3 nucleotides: TGTGCCAGCAGCTTAGGTGCTACGCAGTATTTT. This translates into CASSLGATQYF. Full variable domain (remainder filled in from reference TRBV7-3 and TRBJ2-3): GAGVSQTPSNKVTEKGKYVELRCDPISGHTALYWYRQSLGQGPEFLIYFQGTGAADDSGLPNDRFFAVRPEGSVSTLKIQRTERGDSAVYLCASSLGATQYFGPGTRLTVL.

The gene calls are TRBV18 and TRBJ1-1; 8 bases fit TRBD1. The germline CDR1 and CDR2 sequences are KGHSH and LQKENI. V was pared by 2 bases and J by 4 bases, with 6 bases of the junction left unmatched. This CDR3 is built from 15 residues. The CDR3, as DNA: TGTGCCAGCTCACCAGCAGGGGGCGTTGGCACTGAAGCTTTCTTT. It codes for CASSPAGGVGTEAFF.

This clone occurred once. The CDR3 coding sequence is TGTGCCAGCAGCTTATCGACATGGGATTCTGGAAACACCATATATTTT. Protein sequence: CASSLSTWDSGNTIYF. The chain joins TRBV7-9 to TRBJ1-3; unclear D gene. This CDR3 is built from 16 residues. The V end was cut by 2 bases, the J end by 1 base, with 12 bases between. Germline V gene data show CDR1 as SEHNR and CDR2 as FQNEAQ (reference sequence).

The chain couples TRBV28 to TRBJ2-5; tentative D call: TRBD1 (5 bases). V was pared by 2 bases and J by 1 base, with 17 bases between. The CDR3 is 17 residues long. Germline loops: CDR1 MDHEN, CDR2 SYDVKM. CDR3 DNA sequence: TGTGCCAGCAGTTTAGGGGTAGGGGCACCGGGCCAAGAGACCCAGTACTTC. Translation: CASSLGVGAPGQETQYF.

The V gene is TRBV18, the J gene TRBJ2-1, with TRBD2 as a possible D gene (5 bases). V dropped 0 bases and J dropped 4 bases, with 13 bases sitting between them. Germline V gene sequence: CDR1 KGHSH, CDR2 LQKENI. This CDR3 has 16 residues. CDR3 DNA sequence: TGTGCCAGCTCACCACCGGAGCGGTCATTGTACAATGAGCAGTTCTTC. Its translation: CASSPPERSLYNEQFF.

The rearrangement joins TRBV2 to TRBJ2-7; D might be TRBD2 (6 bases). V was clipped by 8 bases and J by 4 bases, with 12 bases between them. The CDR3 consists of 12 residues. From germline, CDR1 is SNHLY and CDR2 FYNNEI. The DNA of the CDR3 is TGTGCCAGCCGTCGAGGGACTTACGAGCAGTACTTC. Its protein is CASRRGTYEQYF. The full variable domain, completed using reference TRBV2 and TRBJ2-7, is EPEVTQTPSHQVTQMGQEVILRCVPISNHLYFYWYRQILGQKVEFLVSFYNNEISEKSEIFDDQFSVERPDGSNFTLKIRSTKLEDSAMYFCASRRGTYEQYFGPGTRLTVT.

In nucleotides, the CDR3 is TGCGCCAGCAGCATCCGGGACAGGGGTTACGAGCAGTACTTC. Translated, it gives CASSIRDRGYEQYF. This chain uses TRBV5-1 with TRBJ2-7; 10 bases agree with TRBD1. CDR1 SGHRS and CDR2 YFSETQ come from the germline V gene. The CDR3 extends over 14 amino acids. The ends lost 4 bases at V and 4 bases at J; junction bases unmatched: 5.

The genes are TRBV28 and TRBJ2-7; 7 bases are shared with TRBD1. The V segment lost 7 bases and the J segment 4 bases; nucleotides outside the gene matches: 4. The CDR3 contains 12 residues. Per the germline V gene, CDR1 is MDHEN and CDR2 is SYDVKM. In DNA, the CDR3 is TGTGCCAGCACCGGGACAGCATACGAGCAGTACTTC. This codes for CASTGTAYEQYF.

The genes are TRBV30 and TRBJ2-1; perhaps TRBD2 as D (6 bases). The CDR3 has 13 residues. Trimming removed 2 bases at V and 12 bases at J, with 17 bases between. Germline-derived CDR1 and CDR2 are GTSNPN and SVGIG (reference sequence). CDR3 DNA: TGTGCCTGGAGTTCCCCCGGGACTCCGGGGCAGTTCTTC. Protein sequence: CAWSSPGTPGQFF.

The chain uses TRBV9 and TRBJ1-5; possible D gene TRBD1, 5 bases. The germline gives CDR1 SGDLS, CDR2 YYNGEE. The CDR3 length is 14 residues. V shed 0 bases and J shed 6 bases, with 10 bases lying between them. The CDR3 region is CASSVEGDSQPQHF. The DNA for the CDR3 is TGTGCCAGCAGCGTAGAAGGGGATAGTCAGCCCCAGCATTTT.